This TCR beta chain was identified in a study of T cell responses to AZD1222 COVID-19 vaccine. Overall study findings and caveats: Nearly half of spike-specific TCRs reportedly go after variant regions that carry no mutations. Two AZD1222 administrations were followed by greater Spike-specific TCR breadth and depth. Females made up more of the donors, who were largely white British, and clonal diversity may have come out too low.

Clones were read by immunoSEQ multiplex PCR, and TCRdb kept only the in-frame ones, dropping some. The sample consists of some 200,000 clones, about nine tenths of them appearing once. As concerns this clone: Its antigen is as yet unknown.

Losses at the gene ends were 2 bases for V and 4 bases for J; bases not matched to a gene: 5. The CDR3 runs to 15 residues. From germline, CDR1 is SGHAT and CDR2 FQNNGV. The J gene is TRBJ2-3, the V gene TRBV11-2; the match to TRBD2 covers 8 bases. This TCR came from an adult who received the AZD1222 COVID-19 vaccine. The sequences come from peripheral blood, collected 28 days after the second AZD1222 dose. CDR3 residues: CASSLRGGGADTQYF. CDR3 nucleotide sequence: TGTGCCAGCAGCTTACGGGGGGGAGGGGCAGATACGCAGTATTTT. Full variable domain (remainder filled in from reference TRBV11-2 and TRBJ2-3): EAGVAQSPRYKIIEKRQSVAFWCNPISGHATLYWYQQILGQGPKLLIQFQNNGVVDDSQLPKDRFSAERLKGVDSTLKIQPAKLEDSAVYLCASSLRGGGADTQYFGPGTRLTVL.